This T cell receptor (beta chain) was obtained from a study of T cell repertoires in cytomegalovirus infection. On the study more broadly: Both a matching HLA type and CMV infection were indicated by public TCR beta signatures.

This clonotype appeared many times. Antigen specificity is unknown. TCRdb passed the reads through MiXCR, listing each CDR3 protein once. The sample consists of about 830,000 distinct CDR3 sequences, approximately 32% of them appearing once. V was pared by 0 bases and J by 10 bases, with 19 bases between. Germline CDR1 is LGHNA and CDR2 is YNFKEQ. This CDR3 region has 17 residues. This clonotype originated in a human donor in good health (CMV status not recorded). Some clones in this sample may be carry-over from other donors' samples. The gene calls are TRBV4-2 and TRBJ1-6; tentatively, D is TRBD1 (5 bases). The source was cultured CD8+ T cells from PBMCs, collected from culture after CMV antigen stimulation. The CDR3, as DNA: TGTGCCAGCAGCCAAGAGGATCAGGGCCTGCCGGGATCACCCCTCCACTTT. This gives the protein CASSQEDQGLPGSPLHF.